The entry below gives a single TCR beta chain sequence along with its context. What it binds is not known. This sample was included in a study of cytomegalovirus exposure and HLA in healthy donors. The study, taken as a whole, reports: In a later analysis, about 17,000 TCR beta sequences were associated with HLA alleles at 0.05 false discovery rate.

Vbeta (60) and Jbeta (13) primers were used in the PCR. Sequencing used immunoSEQ multiplex PCR; TCRdb keeps in-frame clones, though not all of them. This table has roughly 130,000 clones, about 80% appearing once. The CDR3 is made up of 16 amino acids. Looked up from germline, CDR1 is MNHEY and CDR2 is SMNVEV (reference sequence). V shed 6 bases and J 5 bases; nucleotides not matched to a gene: 11. What was sequenced was PBMCs. This chain joins TRBV27 and TRBJ1-4; 8 bases are a match to TRBD1. The origin of this receptor is a girl between 2 and 10 years old in good health and CMV-seronegative. CDR3 sequence reads: CASSQTGAVFNEKLFF. As DNA, the CDR3 is TGTGCCAGCAGCCAGACAGGGGCCGTCTTCAATGAAAAACTGTTTTTT. The entire variable domain, with the rest obtained from reference TRBV27 and TRBJ1-4, is as follows: EAQVTQNPRYLITVTGKKLTVTCSQNMNHEYMSWYRQDPGLGLRQIYYSMNVEVTDKGDVPEGYKVSRKEKRNFPLILESPSPNQTSLYFCASSQTGAVFNEKLFFGSGTQLSVL.